The sequence of this TCR beta chain was determined in a study of CD8 T cells in ankylosing spondylitis. Study conclusions and caveats: Ankylosing spondylitis blood seemed to carry a telltale TCR beta motif made of several highly homologous variants. Peripheral blood held disease-linked clones only at relatively low frequency, and these were CD8+. It was reported that disease-linked clones were significantly enriched in matched ankylosing spondylitis synovial fluid.

The CDR3 spans 14 residues. The V segment lost 6 bases and the J segment 6 bases; nucleotides outside the gene matches: 8. Germline CDR1 SNHLY, CDR2 FYNNEI. As the method for making TCR beta libraries, quantitative 5'-RACE with molecular barcodes was used. TCRdb re-called the 5' RACE reads with MiXCR, one entry per CDR3 protein. The sample shows fewer than 400,000 distinct CDR3 sequences, around 7.6% of them seen only once. The sample holds a few counts of this clonotype. Its antigen is unidentified. Sequenced material: blood, either unsorted or a sorted T cell fraction (not recorded which). V and J are TRBV2 and TRBJ2-7; 10 bases are a match to TRBD1. The source is a male donor with ankylosing spondylitis. CDR3 nucleotide sequence: TGTGCCAGCAGGATAGACAGGGGGCTCTTCGAGCAGTACTTC. This codes for CASRIDRGLFEQYF.